Described below is a single T cell receptor (beta chain) sequence and its context. Its binding antigen is unknown. No clone much larger than this one lies a single base away; base qualities are absent. The cohort comprised some 730 healthy bone marrow donors. Cohort members were all nominally healthy when sampled, although unrecorded immune exposures were likely present. The donor was CMV seronegative and belonged to the group of 352 seronegative cohort members. Every donor gave a peripheral blood sample, and the peripheral blood mononuclear cells from that sample were used for TCR beta sequencing. Genomic DNA was extracted from the blood cell samples with the Qiagen DNeasy Blood Extraction Kit. This entry belongs to a study of cytomegalovirus exposure and HLA in healthy donors (dated 2017 in TCRdb). In the study overall: An earlier analysis of 587 of the donors reported 276 Gb of sequence data and 95 million to 140 million unique TCR beta sequences obtained from 150 million to 200 million T cells. About 310 gigabases of sequencing data and around 87 million unique TCR sequences were included in an early release covering several hundred HLA-typed donors. The genetic ancestry cluster associated with self-reported Caucasian donors included 70% to 85% of the 398 genotyped donors. The study aimed to test whether cataloging public T cell receptors could reveal signatures of past pathogen exposure. Using immunosequencing, the study profiled T cell repertoires from approximately 700 subjects and related those repertoires to cytomegalovirus serostatus. In addition to the first cohort of roughly 670 subjects, a separate validation cohort of some 120 different subjects was used. High-throughput TCR immunosequencing, statistical association of individual TCRs with disease status, and machine learning were combined to predict cytomegalovirus infection status. To study patterns of TCR occurrence, a later analysis re-analyzed previously published TCR beta repertoires from several hundred donors and added high-resolution HLA genotyping. Rather than drawing on any new phenotypic data, the later analysis identified candidate immune exposures from TCR beta sequences and the way those sequences occurred across donors. In an earlier analysis of around 540 of the donors, high-throughput TCR beta sequencing was used to judge whether each TCR beta V gene segment behaved as functional or pseudogenic. Alongside the repertoire data, information on donor age, sex, ethnicity and CMV serostatus was compiled. Genome-wide SNP genotypes for about three fifths of the roughly 700 donors were used in a later genetic analysis, which treated that subset as a discovery cohort. Every repertoire in the discovery cohort had been generated on one and the same sequencing platform. HLA typing covered class I and class II loci at four-digit resolution. Typing coverage varied by locus: about 629-630 donors for A, B, C, DRB1 and DQB1; roughly 520 for DQA1; around 570 for DPA1; approximately 470 for DPB1. Because of strong linkage in the cohort, roughly five DR-DQ haplotypes were treated as single units for association and clustering. Among 350 to 400 genotyped donors of the cohort, an average of about 240,000 unique TCR beta nucleotide sequences were sequenced per donor, roughly 20% of them non-productive.

Libraries were constructed by the immunoSEQ multiplex PCR assay. A mixture of 60 forward primers for TCR Vbeta segments and 13 reverse primers for TCR Jbeta segments was used in the multiplex PCR. The CDR3 region of rearranged TCR beta genes was amplified from genomic DNA by a multiplex PCR assay. Amplified TCR beta libraries were sequenced as 87-base-pair reads on the Illumina HiSeq System. For the original study's pipeline: A later analysis counted tens of millions of unique TCR beta chains across the 690 or so repertoires, and about 10 million of these chains were shared by at least two donors. Raw reads were error-corrected and collapsed into unique sequences by a nearest-neighbor algorithm in which closely related sequences were merged to remove PCR and sequencing errors. To assign V, D and J gene segments, CDR3 sequences were aligned to IMGT reference sequences. For a sequence to be retained, at least a six-nucleotide match to both a V gene segment and a J gene segment was required. Rearrangements were called productive when the CDR3 lacked stop codons and stayed in frame with V and J; all others were non-productive. Following IMGT convention, CDR3 was defined as the stretch from the second conserved V-encoded cysteine up to the conserved J-encoded phenylalanine. The earlier analysis of roughly 590 of the donors excluded sequences that lacked an unambiguous match to a single V gene segment. An earlier analysis of just under 600 of the donors called V segments functional above 56.7% productive rearrangements and segregating when the between-donor standard deviation exceeded 5%. A statistical classification framework was built for diagnosing cytomegalovirus status from the catalog of TCR beta chain sequences. V and J gene assignment, in a later analysis, came from comparing TCR nucleotide sequences with IMGT/GENE-DB human TR gene sequences. Using the TCRdist pipeline, a later analysis assigned CDR3 sequences along with most-parsimonious VDJ recombination scenarios. In a later analysis, each TCR beta chain was defined by its CDR3 amino acid sequence together with its V-gene family, and reads lacking a unique V-gene family were excluded. In a later analysis, 450 to 600 highly shared, low-generation-probability nucleotide sequences were removed to address suspected cross-contamination and a sequencing artifact. In a later analysis, a clonal expansion index was calculated for each public chain from normalized within-repertoire ranks of inferred template counts. A later analysis computed generation probabilities with a VDJ recombination model fitted to out-of-frame rearrangements, and checked the results against IGoR. Hypergeometric tests were used in a later analysis to score TCR-TCR, TCR-HLA and TCR-CMV co-occurrence, with a repertoire-size bias correction applied to the TCR pairs. To estimate false discovery rates, a later analysis permuted the HLA or CMV assignments 20 times. A later analysis grouped co-occurring TCRs with DBSCAN, adding TCRdist sequence similarity when clustering within HLA-allele-positive subsets. Repertoires with fewer than 30,000 or more than 120,000 public chains were left out of co-occurrence clustering, as were about 5 repertoires with anomalous nucleotide sharing. TCRdb re-hosts the immuneACCESS table, in-frame sequences only. Its copies lack some clones; in the studies checked, an unresolved V gene accounts for under half of them, and the cause for the rest is not known. V, J and clone size reflect that table, while D and trimming were determined from the DNA. Counted in this sample were 200,000 or so clones; around 82% of them appeared once. The ten largest clones represent around 0.26% of the sample.

The CDR3 covers 15 residues, taking in both the cysteine and the phenylalanine. Only the CDR3 portion is preserved as DNA: 45 bases, with reading frame beginning at the first base. At the junction V is shortened by 3 bases and J by 8 bases, with 14 bases in between. As encoded in the germline V gene, CDR1 is KGHSH while CDR2 is LQKENI. Broader findings and caveats from the paper: Most CMV-associated TCR beta chains appeared to be HLA-restricted in a later analysis, and the HLA associations seemed to be driven largely by CMV exposure. Across donors, most TCR sequences were observed very rarely, whereas some public TCRs were present in many individuals. Roughly uniform sequencing depth across donors was assumed in presence/absence analyses, although this assumption may not hold. Linkage disequilibrium might explain the correlated functional status among segregating V segments, but an unknown experimental factor could not be excluded. In vitro tests confirmed that a few of the cytomegalovirus-associated TCR beta chains recognize cytomegalovirus antigens. Specific HLA alleles were associated with 15,000 to 20,000 TCR beta sequences at a false discovery rate of 0.05 in a later analysis. A further reported finding was that TCR beta sequences accurately predicted the HLA-A and HLA-B alleles for most subjects in the first cohort. Only TCR beta chains were sequenced in this cohort, and the absence of alpha or paired-chain data limited detectable features. Because HLA typing was unavailable for some donors at each locus, only the typed subset was used in association tests. According to a later genetic analysis, donors in an Asian-associated ancestry cluster had fewer N-insertions in productive TCRs than the approximately 630-donor mean. Compared with equally common non-associated chains, HLA-associated TCR beta chains in a later analysis were more clonally expanded and had lower generation probabilities. A group of highly shared sequence variants was considered likely to be a technical artifact of the sequencing pipeline. According to a later analysis, TCR association rates differed among HLA loci, with DRB1 alleles showing the most associated TCRs and HLA-C alleles showing the fewest. Because the 87-base-pair reads could not distinguish some IMGT-functional V segments, including TRBV6-2 and TRBV6-3, those segments were excluded. Strong co-occurrence of HLA alleles, especially DR and DQ, made assigning TCR associations to individual alleles difficult. For the cohort, immune exposure information was limited to CMV serostatus. A later analysis reported that several top co-occurrence clusters appeared linked to parvovirus B19, influenza, CMV and Epstein-Barr virus. Over 15 rarely observed V segments, including chromosome 9 orphons, were excluded from the earlier analysis of 550 to 700 of the donors because counts were too low. A total of 164 TCR beta chains were listed by the study as associated with cytomegalovirus. The classifier was reported to diagnose cytomegalovirus status with high specificity and sensitivity in both the original cohort and the validation cohort. A later genetic analysis associated a missense DCLRE1C variant with V-gene and J-gene trimming of TCR beta chains, and an independent cohort replicated the association. Broadly in line with IMGT annotations, most TCR beta V segments showed up in productive rearrangements about 90% or about 30% of the time in an earlier analysis of several hundred of the donors. According to the authors, the approach could potentially be generalized to other disease states and immunological phenotypes.

The chain is made from TRBV18 and TRBJ1-6; a weak D assignment points to TRBD1 (6 bases agree). The sequenced material came from PBMCs. The receptor comes from a boy aged 5-17 years in good health and CMV-seronegative. The bases read TGTGCCAGCTCACCCCGGGGCAAGGGGGATTCACCCCTCCACTTT. Translated, this is CASSPRGKGDSPLHF.